These T cell receptor beta chains were read from a single sample in a study of blood T cell repertoires in COVID-19. The table came from immunoSEQ multiplex PCR; TCRdb's copy has only in-frame clones and leaves some out. Of 50,000 to 75,000 clones in the sample, around 73% are singletons; the top ten hold roughly 21%. Specimen: peripheral blood. The receptors here all came from an elderly man with active or convalescent COVID-19. Both conserved end residues are part of each CDR3. The order of the fields is V gene, clone size, D gene, J gene, CDR3 protein, CDR3 DNA. The D gene is left open where the match is weak. Some rows mark clone size as missing; the rest say once, few, many or name a class of expanded clone.

>TRBV10-3|-|-|TRBJ2-7
CAIQVRGGSYEQYF
TGTGCCATCCAAGTCAGGGGTGGATCCTACGAGCAGTACTTC
>TRBV6-6|-|-|TRBJ1-2
CASRTVVYGYTF
TGTGCCAGCAGAACAGTGGTCTATGGCTACACCTTC
>TRBV5-1|once|TRBD1|TRBJ2-5
CASSGQGIFQETQYF
TGCGCCAGCAGTGGACAGGGAATCTTTCAGGAGACCCAGTACTTC
>TRBV4-2|-|TRBD1|TRBJ1-2
CASSQESVARGSTGTNYGYTF
TGTGCCAGCAGCCAAGAGAGTGTAGCACGGGGATCGACAGGGACTAACTATGGCTACACCTTC
>TRBV7-9|-|-|TRBJ2-5
CASSLVTEETQYF
TGTGCCAGCAGCTTAGTGACAGAAGAGACCCAGTACTTC
>TRBV5-1|once|-|TRBJ1-1
CASSAGQPMGNTEAFF
TGCGCCAGCAGCGCCGGACAGCCTATGGGGAACACTGAAGCTTTCTTT
>TRBV28|-|-|TRBJ1-6
CASTPTGGWSPLHF
TGTGCCAGCACCCCTACAGGTGGGTGGTCACCCCTCCACTTT
>TRBV11-2|-|-|TRBJ1-2
CASSSPDSYGYTF
TGTGCCAGCAGCTCCCCGGACAGCTATGGCTACACCTTC
>TRBV28|-|-|TRBJ1-2
CASSLDSYGYTF
TGTGCCAGCAGCCTGGACAGCTATGGCTACACCTTC
>TRBV29-1|-|-|TRBJ1-2
CSVGPGLGNYGYTF
TGCAGCGTTGGTCCAGGGCTCGGGAACTATGGCTACACCTTC
>TRBV12-5|few|-|TRBJ2-5
CASGFSGRGSAFQETQYF
TGTGCTAGTGGCTTCTCGGGTCGCGGGTCGGCCTTTCAAGAGACCCAGTACTTC
>TRBV6-5|-|-|TRBJ1-4
CASSYSYSNEKLFF
TGTGCCAGCAGTTACTCGTACAGTAATGAAAAACTGTTTTTT
>TRBV25-1|-|-|TRBJ1-1
CASRGYSHLF
TGTGCCAGCAGGGGTTACAGCCACCTCTTT
>TRBV27|-|TRBD1|TRBJ1-2
CASSSGQGSNYGYTF
TGTGCCAGCAGTTCTGGACAGGGGAGCAACTATGGCTACACCTTC
>TRBV19|-|-|TRBJ2-5
CASTNAFRVGETQYF
TGTGCCAGTACTAACGCCTTCAGGGTTGGGGAGACCCAGTACTTC
>TRBV3-1/TRBV3-2|-|-|TRBJ2-5
CASSPGVQGMFRETQYF
TGTGCCAGCAGCCCTGGGGTCCAGGGGATGTTTCGAGAGACCCAGTACTTC
>TRBV2|medium-sized|-|TRBJ1-5
CASSESNSQPQHF
TGTGCCAGCAGTGAAAGTAATAGTCAGCCCCAGCATTTT
>TRBV6-6|-|TRBD1|TRBJ2-1
CASSYSRTGGANEQFF
TGTGCCAGCAGTTACTCTCGGACAGGGGGCGCGAATGAGCAGTTCTTC
>TRBV24-1|-|TRBD1|TRBJ2-7
CATSDRPGQGSRYEQYF
TGTGCCACCAGTGATCGACCGGGACAGGGGTCCCGCTACGAGCAGTACTTC
>TRBV6-1|once|TRBD1|TRBJ1-4
CASGTANEKLFF
TGTGCCAGCGGGACAGCTAATGAAAAACTGTTTTTT
>TRBV11-3|-|-|TRBJ1-1
CASSLGAPGSDTEAFF
TGTGCCAGCAGCCTAGGGGCCCCGGGGAGCGACACTGAAGCTTTCTTT
>TRBV7-2|-|-|TRBJ1-6
CASSLFGERDSDSPLHF
TGTGCCAGCAGCTTATTCGGAGAACGGGATTCGGATTCACCCCTCCACTTT
>TRBV7-6|-|TRBD2|TRBJ2-1
CASSSGRVLAGGHNEQFF
TGTGCCAGCAGCTCCGGCCGAGTACTAGCGGGAGGGCACAATGAGCAGTTCTTC
>TRBV6-5|-|-|TRBJ2-7
CACRDSKYEQYF
TGTGCCTGCCGGGATTCAAAGTACGAGCAGTACTTC
>TRBV20-1|-|-|TRBJ2-6
CSASVTGSSGANVLTF
TGCAGTGCAAGTGTGACAGGCAGCTCTGGGGCCAACGTCCTGACTTTC
>TRBV29-1|-|-|TRBJ1-1
CSVAGWNTEAFF
TGCAGCGTTGCGGGTTGGAACACTGAAGCTTTCTTT
>TRBV30|few|TRBD2|TRBJ2-7
CAWSVGAGEREQYF
TGTGCCTGGAGTGTTGGAGCGGGAGAGCGGGAGCAGTACTTC
>TRBV18|-|TRBD1|TRBJ2-3
CASSPQGQAGWGPQYF
TGTGCCAGCTCACCGCAAGGACAGGCGGGTTGGGGCCCGCAGTATTTT
>TRBV7-9|-|TRBD1|TRBJ1-3
CASSLGQGLSGNTIYF
TGTGCCAGCAGCCTCGGACAGGGTCTCTCTGGAAACACCATATATTTT
>TRBV19|-|-|TRBJ1-4
CASSIVQGGEKLFF
TGTGCCAGTAGTATAGTCCAAGGAGGTGAAAAACTGTTTTTT
>TRBV9|-|-|TRBJ2-2
CASSVASGLAGELFF
TGTGCCAGCAGCGTAGCTTCCGGTTTGGCCGGGGAGCTGTTTTTT
>TRBV7-2|-|-|TRBJ1-3
CASERGEGNTIYF
TGTGCCAGCGAGAGAGGTGAAGGAAACACCATATATTTT
>TRBV6-5|-|-|TRBJ2-7
CASSPFLPAYEQYF
TGTGCCAGTTCACCTTTCCTCCCAGCCTACGAGCAGTACTTC
>TRBV7-6|-|TRBD1|TRBJ1-3
CASSQDRLYSGNTIYF
TGTGCCAGCAGCCAGGACAGGCTCTACTCTGGAAACACCATATATTTT
>TRBV19|-|-|TRBJ1-6
CASQTGLGNSPLHF
TGTGCCAGTCAAACAGGTTTGGGTAATTCACCCCTCCACTTT
>TRBV27|once|-|TRBJ2-5
CASSLAREETQYF
TGTGCCAGCAGTTTAGCCAGGGAAGAGACCCAGTACTTC